A single count supports the clone carrying this T cell receptor (beta chain). These data originate in a study of blood T cell repertoires in COVID-19. Donors were grouped by their self-reported clinical history. Germline V gives CDR1 ENHRY, CDR2 SYGVKD. The CDR3 totals 13 residues. V lost 2 bases to trimming and J lost 8 bases, with 9 bases between them. In the original workflow: The authors estimated nucleated cell counts from reference gene primer amplification. Clones were sequenced by immunoSEQ multiplex PCR, and TCRdb holds only the in-frame ones, with some missing. V and J calls and clone size follow that table, whereas D and trimming were derived from the DNA. This sample has 300,000 to 350,000 clones, with roughly 87% found just once.

The sample taken for sequencing was PBMCs or T cells enriched from blood (not recorded which). The chain employs TRBV10-3 and TRBJ1-4, with D unclear. This TCR came from a woman younger than 35 who had recovered from COVID-19. The CDR3 protein is CAISEDKREKLFF. CDR3 nucleotide sequence: TGTGCCATCAGTGAGGACAAAAGAGAAAAACTGTTTTTT.